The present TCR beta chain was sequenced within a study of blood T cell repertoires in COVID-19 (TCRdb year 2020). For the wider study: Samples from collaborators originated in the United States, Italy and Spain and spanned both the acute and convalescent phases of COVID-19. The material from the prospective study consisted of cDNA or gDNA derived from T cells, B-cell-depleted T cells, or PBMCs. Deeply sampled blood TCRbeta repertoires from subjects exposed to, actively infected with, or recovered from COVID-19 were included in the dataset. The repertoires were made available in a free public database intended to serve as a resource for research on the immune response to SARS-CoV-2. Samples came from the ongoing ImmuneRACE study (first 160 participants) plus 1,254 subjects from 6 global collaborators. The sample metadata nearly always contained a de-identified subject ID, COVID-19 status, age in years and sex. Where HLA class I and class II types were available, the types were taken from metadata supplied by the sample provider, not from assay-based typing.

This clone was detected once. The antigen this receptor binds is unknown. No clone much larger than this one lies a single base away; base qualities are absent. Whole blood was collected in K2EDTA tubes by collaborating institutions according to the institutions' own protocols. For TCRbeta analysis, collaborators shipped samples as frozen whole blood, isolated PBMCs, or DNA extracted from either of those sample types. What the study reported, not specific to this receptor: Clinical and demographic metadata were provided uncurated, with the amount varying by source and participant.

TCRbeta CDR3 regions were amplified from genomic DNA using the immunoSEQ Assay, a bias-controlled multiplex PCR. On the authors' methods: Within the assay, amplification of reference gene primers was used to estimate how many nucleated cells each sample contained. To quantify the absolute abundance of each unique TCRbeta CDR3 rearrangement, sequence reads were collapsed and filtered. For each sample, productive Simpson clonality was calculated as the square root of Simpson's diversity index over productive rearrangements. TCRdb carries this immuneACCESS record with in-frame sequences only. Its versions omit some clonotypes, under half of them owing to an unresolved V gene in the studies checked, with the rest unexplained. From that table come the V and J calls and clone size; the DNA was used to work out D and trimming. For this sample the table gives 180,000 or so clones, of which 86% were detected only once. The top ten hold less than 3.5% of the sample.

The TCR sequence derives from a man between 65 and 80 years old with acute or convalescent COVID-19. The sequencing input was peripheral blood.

Here is the DNA: TGTGCCAGCCAGGACAGGCTACGTTCTAACTATGGCTACACCTTC. It is translated as CASQDRLRSNYGYTF. The V and J segments used are TRBV6-6 and TRBJ1-2, with 7 bases matching TRBD1. CDR1 and CDR2 (MNHNY, SVGAGI) derive from the germline V gene (reference sequence). Trimming takes 8 bases off V and 0 bases off J; junction bases not matched to a gene: 9. Inclusive of the bounding cysteine and phenylalanine, the CDR3 is 15 residues long. Kept here is only the CDR3 DNA, which spans 45 bases and is read in frame from base 1.